A single sample is the source of the 20 T cell receptor beta chains below, sequenced in a study of CD8+CD57+ T cells in acquired aplastic anemia. Researchers used genomic DNA as the template to profile TCR beta VDJ and CDR3. In TCRdb, the reads were re-called with MiXCR into one record per CDR3 protein. The data show some 200,000 distinct CDR3 sequences, over 55% seen once. Only patients with CD8+CD57+ cell expansion on flow cytometry were chosen for sequencing. Source material: sorted CD4+, CD8+, or CD8+CD57+ T cells (not recorded which) from PBMCs. These TCRs come from a human donor with aplastic anemia.

CDR3 nucleotide sequence: TGTGCCAGCAGTTCCATCGGGGGGCATGAGCAGTTCTTC. This translates into CASSSIGGHEQFF. V usage is TRBV6-6 and J usage is TRBJ2-1; TRBD2 might be the D (7 bases). CDR3 length: 13 amino acids. Germline lookup yields CDR1 MNHNY and CDR2 SVGAGI (reference sequence). V lost 4 bases and J 8 bases, leaving 12 bases between the germline ends.

The chain joins TRBV24-1 to TRBJ1-2, with D maybe TRBD1 (5 bases). The CDR3 covers 12 residues. The ends were cut back, 5 bases at V and 4 bases at J, with 7 bases in the middle. Per the germline V gene, CDR1 is KGHDR and CDR2 is SFDVKD. The CDR3 nucleotides read TGTGCCACCAGTGTCCAGGGCTATGGCTACACCTTC. Protein product: CATSVQGYGYTF.

This sequence joins TRBV7-9 and TRBJ1-4; D gene uncertain. The CDR3 totals 12 residues. Germline V gene sequence: CDR1 SEHNR, CDR2 FQNEAQ (reference sequence). Trimming left V 4 bases short and J 8 bases short, with 8 bases between. The DNA for the CDR3 is TGTGCCAGCAGCTATTCGGGGGAAAAACTGTTTTTT. Protein product: CASSYSGEKLFF.

This clonotype showed up just a few times. The genes are TRBV20-1 and TRBJ2-7, with D unresolved. The germline V and J ends were trimmed by 0 bases and 3 bases, with 9 bases remaining between them. CDR3 length: 13 residues. Germline V lookup: CDR1 DFQATT, CDR2 SNEGSKA (reference sequence). The CDR3 sequence is CSARDTRNYEQYF. In DNA, the CDR3 is TGCAGTGCTAGAGATACCAGGAACTACGAGCAGTACTTC.

The chain uses TRBV7-8 and TRBJ1-2; TRBD1 is a possible D gene (5 bases). Trimming removed 1 base from V and 7 bases from J, with 10 bases in between. Germline values: CDR1 SGHVS, CDR2 FQNEAQ. This CDR3 is 13 amino acids long. The CDR3 loop reads CASSLVGAVGYTF. DNA for the CDR3: TGTGCCAGCAGCTTAGTAGGGGCGGTTGGCTACACCTTC.

The sample holds a few counts of this clonotype. V and J are TRBV5-4 and TRBJ2-3, with 7 bases aligning to TRBD2. Germline V gives CDR1 SGHNT, CDR2 YYREEE (reference sequence). CDR3 size: 15 residues. After removal of 2 bases from V and 0 bases from J, the junction contained 3 bases not matched to a gene. CDR3 DNA sequence: TGTGCCAGCAGCTTAAAACTAGCGAGCACAGATACGCAGTATTTT. Its protein product is CASSLKLASTDTQYF.

The CDR3 sequence is CASSVEGQSSYEQYF. The CDR3 DNA follows: TGTGCCAGCAGCGTAGAAGGCCAGAGCTCCTACGAGCAGTACTTC. The chain joins TRBV9 to TRBJ2-7; D gene uncertain. Germline lookup yields CDR1 SGDLS and CDR2 YYNGEE. V was shortened by 0 bases and J by 0 bases, with 10 bases between the two germline ends. CDR3 size: 15 residues.

This chain uses TRBV20-1 with TRBJ2-2, with 7 bases identical to TRBD1. This CDR3 has 16 amino acids. CDR1 is DFQATT, CDR2 SNEGSKA, per germline (reference sequence). V shed 4 bases, J shed 5 bases, and the junction held 13 bases outside the gene matches. The CDR3 protein is CSAIPTGTVRTGELFF. CDR3 in DNA: TGCAGTGCTATCCCCACCGGGACAGTTCGGACCGGGGAGCTGTTTTTT.

This clonotype appeared a few times. The genes are TRBV7-9 and TRBJ2-1; TRBD2 might be the D (6 bases). The CDR3 loop spans 13 amino acids. Trimming cost V 10 bases and J 4 bases, with 14 bases left between them. The germline V gene has CDR1 SEHNR and CDR2 FQNEAQ (reference sequence). The CDR3 here is CATNSGGYNEQFF. CDR3 coding DNA: TGTGCCACCAATTCCGGGGGTTACAATGAGCAGTTCTTC.

CDR3 protein: CASRAEDGAYEQYF. The CDR3 DNA reads as TGTGCCAGCCGCGCGGAGGACGGGGCCTACGAGCAGTACTTC. This sequence joins TRBV6-4 and TRBJ2-7, with a possible D match to TRBD2 (5 bases). Germline V CDR1 and CDR2: MRHNA, SNTAGT. The CDR3 sequence is 14 residues long. V was pared by 8 bases and J by 2 bases, with 16 bases between.

The chain couples TRBV25-1 to TRBJ2-7, with TRBD2 matching 8 bases. The CDR3 runs to 15 residues. J was trimmed by 6 bases and V by 1 base; bases with no gene match: 8. The V gene's germline CDR1 is MGHDK and CDR2 SYGVNS. CDR3 in amino acids: CASSESGSGSSEQYF. CDR3 sequence (DNA): TGTGCCAGCAGTGAATCGGGGAGCGGGAGTAGCGAGCAGTACTTC.

The V call is TRBV2, the J call TRBJ1-1, with 11 bases lining up with TRBD1. Germline CDR1 reads SNHLY; CDR2 reads FYNNEI. This CDR3 has 13 amino acids. After removal of 6 bases from V and 10 bases from J, the junction contained 7 bases not matched to a gene. The CDR3 region has the DNA TGTGCCAGCAGACTAGGACAGGGGGCGGGAGCTTTCTTT. It specifies CASRLGQGAGAFF. The full variable domain, completed using reference TRBV2 and TRBJ1-1, is EPEVTQTPSHQVTQMGQEVILRCVPISNHLYFYWYRQILGQKVEFLVSFYNNEISEKSEIFDDQFSVERPDGSNFTLKIRSTKLEDSAMYFCASRLGQGAGAFFGQGTRLTVV.

The V call is TRBV24-1, the J call TRBJ2-1; D remains ambiguous. V shed 4 bases and J shed 9 bases, with 15 bases lying between them. Germline V CDR1 and CDR2: KGHDR, SFDVKD. The CDR3 extends over 14 amino acids. The CDR3 region has the DNA TGTGCCACCAGTGACTCCTACGGAACCAGTGAGCAGTTCTTC. Amino acid sequence: CATSDSYGTSEQFF.

This clonotype has just a few counts. The V call is TRBV7-2, the J call TRBJ2-5, with unresolved D. CDR3 length: 11 residues. The V end was cut by 5 bases, the J end by 2 bases, with 3 bases between. CDR1 is SGHTA and CDR2 is FQGNSA in the germline V gene. CDR3 residues: CASSRQETQYF. In nucleotides, the CDR3 is TGTGCCAGCAGCCGACAAGAGACCCAGTACTTC.

This chain connects TRBV19 to TRBJ1-5; 7 nucleotides align to TRBD1. This CDR3 has 14 amino acids. CDR1 is LNHDA, CDR2 SQIVND, per germline (reference sequence). With V trimmed by 9 bases and J by 2 bases, 7 bases remained unmatched. CDR3: CASDRARGNQPQHF. DNA for the CDR3: TGTGCCAGCGACAGGGCTCGTGGCAATCAGCCCCAGCATTTT.

The chain links TRBV5-1 to TRBJ2-2, with 9 nucleotides matching TRBD1. Germline-derived CDR1 and CDR2 are SGHRS and YFSETQ. This CDR3 is 15 amino acids long. Trimming took 3 bases from V and 6 from J; bases not matched to a gene: 6. CDR3 loop: CASSSGRTGAGELFF. The CDR3, as DNA: TGCGCCAGCAGCTCAGGCCGGACAGGGGCCGGGGAGCTGTTTTTT.

In this sample, this clonotype turned up a few times. This chain links TRBV9 with TRBJ1-6; 7 bases line up with TRBD1. The CDR3 has 14 residues. Germline CDR1 and CDR2: SGDLS and YYNGEE. The ends lost 4 bases at V and 7 bases at J; junction bases unmatched: 5. The CDR3 DNA follows: TGTGCCAGCAGCCTTCAGACAGGGAATTCACCCCTCCACTTT. Its protein is CASSLQTGNSPLHF.

The chain combines TRBV2 with TRBJ1-6; 8 nucleotides agree with TRBD1. Per the germline V gene, CDR1 is SNHLY and CDR2 is FYNNEI. The CDR3 is 15 amino acids. With 4 bases clipped from V and 7 bases from J, the junction kept 6 bases outside the gene matches. The DNA for the CDR3 is TGTGCCAGCAGTGTGGGGACAGGTCTCAATTCACCCCTCCACTTT. Translated: CASSVGTGLNSPLHF.

This clonotype was detected once. The chain has TRBV20-1 and TRBJ2-3; maybe TRBD1 (6 bases). The V gene's germline CDR1 is DFQATT and CDR2 SNEGSKA (reference sequence). V lost 0 bases and J lost 0, with 10 bases in between. The CDR3 contains 15 residues. CDR3 residues: CSAREGGTSTDTQYF. In nucleotides, the CDR3 is TGCAGTGCTAGAGAAGGGGGAACCAGCACAGATACGCAGTATTTT.

The chain employs TRBV6-6 and TRBJ2-3; D remains unclear. CDR3 length: 15 amino acids. The germline V gene encodes CDR1 MNHNY and CDR2 SVGAGI (reference sequence). V was cut by 1 base and J by 2 bases, with 10 bases left in between. The CDR3 protein is CASSYLARITDTQYF. DNA for the CDR3: TGTGCCAGCAGTTACTTGGCAAGAATCACAGATACGCAGTATTTT.